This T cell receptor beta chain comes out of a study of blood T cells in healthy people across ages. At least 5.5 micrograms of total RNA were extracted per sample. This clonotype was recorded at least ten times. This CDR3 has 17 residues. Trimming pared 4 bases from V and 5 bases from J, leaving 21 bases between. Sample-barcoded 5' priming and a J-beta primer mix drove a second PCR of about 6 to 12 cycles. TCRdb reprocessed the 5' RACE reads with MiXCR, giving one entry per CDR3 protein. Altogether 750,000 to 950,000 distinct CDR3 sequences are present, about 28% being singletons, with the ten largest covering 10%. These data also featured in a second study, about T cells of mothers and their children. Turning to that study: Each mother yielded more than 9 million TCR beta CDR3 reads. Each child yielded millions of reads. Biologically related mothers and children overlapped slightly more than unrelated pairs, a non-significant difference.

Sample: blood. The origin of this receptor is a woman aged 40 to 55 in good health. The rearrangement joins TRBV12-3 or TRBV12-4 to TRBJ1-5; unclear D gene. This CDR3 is CASSSAPREVGHQPQHF. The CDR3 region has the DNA TGTGCCAGCAGTTCCGCCCCGCGGGAGGTAGGCCATCAGCCCCAGCATTTT.